These T cell receptor beta chains were read from a single sample in a study of blood T cell repertoires in COVID-19. TCRdb's copy holds only in-frame clones and misses some; the assay was immunoSEQ multiplex PCR. The sample has a few hundred thousand clones; 82% are singletons. Sequencing input: peripheral blood. These receptors came from a young woman with acute or convalescent COVID-19. CDR3s include the opening cysteine and the closing phenylalanine or tryptophan. Each record gives: V gene, D gene, clone size, J gene, CDR3 protein, CDR3 DNA. D genes are given only for firm matches. Size is stated for part of the rows, as once, few or many counts, or as a class when the clone is expanded.

v_call: TRBV5-1; d_call: NA; clone_size: NA; j_call: TRBJ2-7; cdr3_aa: CASNRDTSSYEQYF; cdr3_nt: TGCGCCAGCAACCGGGACACCAGCTCCTACGAGCAGTACTTC
v_call: TRBV27; d_call: NA; clone_size: NA; j_call: TRBJ2-1; cdr3_aa: CASSFRETYNEQFF; cdr3_nt: TGTGCCAGCAGTTTCAGGGAAACCTACAATGAGCAGTTCTTC
v_call: TRBV28; d_call: NA; clone_size: NA; j_call: TRBJ2-7; cdr3_aa: CASSSGTYEQYF; cdr3_nt: TGTGCCAGCAGCTCAGGGACCTACGAGCAGTACTTC
v_call: TRBV6-5; d_call: TRBD2; clone_size: NA; j_call: TRBJ2-1; cdr3_aa: CASHGGSAYNEQFF; cdr3_nt: TGTGCCAGTCATGGCGGGAGTGCCTACAATGAGCAGTTCTTC
v_call: TRBV9; d_call: TRBD2; clone_size: once; j_call: TRBJ2-3; cdr3_aa: CASSTQGGLAGHTDTQYF; cdr3_nt: TGTGCCAGCAGCACTCAGGGAGGGCTAGCGGGGCACACAGATACGCAGTATTTT
v_call: TRBV27; d_call: NA; clone_size: once; j_call: TRBJ2-2; cdr3_aa: CASSFGGAGELFF; cdr3_nt: TGTGCCAGCAGTTTTGGGGGCGCCGGGGAGCTGTTTTTT
v_call: TRBV30; d_call: NA; clone_size: NA; j_call: TRBJ1-4; cdr3_aa: CAWTGQNNEKLFF; cdr3_nt: TGTGCCTGGACTGGGCAGAATAATGAAAAACTGTTTTTT
v_call: TRBV6-5; d_call: TRBD1; clone_size: NA; j_call: TRBJ2-7; cdr3_aa: CASRRTGKTYEQYF; cdr3_nt: TGTGCCAGCAGACGGACAGGCAAAACCTACGAGCAGTACTTC
v_call: TRBV4-3; d_call: TRBD2; clone_size: NA; j_call: TRBJ2-3; cdr3_aa: CASSQDVLLAGGLDWQYF; cdr3_nt: TGCGCCAGCAGCCAAGATGTTCTGCTAGCGGGAGGCCTCGATTGGCAGTATTTT
v_call: TRBV6-5; d_call: TRBD1; clone_size: NA; j_call: TRBJ2-5; cdr3_aa: CASSSTTGRRETQYF; cdr3_nt: TGTGCCAGCAGTTCGACGACAGGGCGTCGAGAGACCCAGTACTTC
v_call: TRBV4-2; d_call: TRBD2; clone_size: few; j_call: TRBJ2-7; cdr3_aa: CASSPSGSVYEQYF; cdr3_nt: TGTGCCAGCAGCCCTAGCGGGAGTGTATACGAGCAGTACTTC
v_call: TRBV10-3; d_call: NA; clone_size: NA; j_call: TRBJ1-5; cdr3_aa: CAISVDGGKGSNQPQHF; cdr3_nt: TGTGCCATCAGTGTGGATGGAGGGAAGGGTAGCAATCAGCCCCAGCATTTT
v_call: TRBV18; d_call: TRBD1; clone_size: NA; j_call: TRBJ2-7; cdr3_aa: CASSPNAGTGGIYEQYF; cdr3_nt: TGTGCCAGCTCACCGAACGCTGGGACAGGGGGCATTTACGAGCAGTACTTC
v_call: TRBV29-1; d_call: NA; clone_size: NA; j_call: TRBJ2-3; cdr3_aa: CSVGAVTDTQYF; cdr3_nt: TGCAGCGTTGGAGCTGTCACAGATACGCAGTATTTT
v_call: TRBV6-4; d_call: NA; clone_size: few; j_call: TRBJ2-3; cdr3_aa: CASSDSVLGTDTQYF; cdr3_nt: TGTGCCAGCAGTGACTCGGTCCTAGGCACAGATACGCAGTATTTT
v_call: TRBV14; d_call: NA; clone_size: NA; j_call: TRBJ2-5; cdr3_aa: CASSETRTTKETQYF; cdr3_nt: TGTGCCAGCAGCGAGACTAGGACTACTAAAGAGACCCAGTACTTC
v_call: TRBV5-3; d_call: NA; clone_size: NA; j_call: TRBJ2-5; cdr3_aa: CARSSRSGTQGVAGETQYF; cdr3_nt: TGTGCCAGAAGCAGCCGATCCGGGACACAGGGAGTGGCTGGGGAGACCCAGTACTTC
v_call: TRBV14; d_call: NA; clone_size: NA; j_call: TRBJ1-3; cdr3_aa: CASSQATRDWSSGNTIYF; cdr3_nt: TGTGCCAGCAGCCAAGCGACCCGGGACTGGTCCTCTGGAAACACCATATATTTT
v_call: TRBV14; d_call: TRBD1; clone_size: once; j_call: TRBJ1-1; cdr3_aa: CASSQVRTWTGVNTEAFF; cdr3_nt: TGTGCCAGCAGCCAAGTAAGAACCTGGACAGGGGTGAACACTGAAGCTTTCTTT
v_call: TRBV2; d_call: TRBD2; clone_size: NA; j_call: TRBJ2-1; cdr3_aa: CASSEAGIAGVRNEQFF; cdr3_nt: TGTGCCAGCAGTGAAGCCGGAATAGCGGGAGTCCGTAATGAGCAGTTCTTC
v_call: TRBV29-1; d_call: NA; clone_size: NA; j_call: TRBJ1-3; cdr3_aa: CSVVDTDQRSKLSGNTIYF; cdr3_nt: TGCAGCGTTGTAGATACTGACCAGAGGTCTAAGCTCTCTGGAAACACCATATATTTT
v_call: TRBV6-5; d_call: NA; clone_size: NA; j_call: TRBJ2-7; cdr3_aa: CASSPASGEQYF; cdr3_nt: TGTGCCAGCAGCCCAGCGTCTGGTGAGCAGTACTTC
v_call: TRBV6-5; d_call: NA; clone_size: NA; j_call: TRBJ2-5; cdr3_aa: CASSYLSGQETQYF; cdr3_nt: TGTGCCAGCAGTTACCTTAGCGGCCAAGAGACCCAGTACTTC
v_call: TRBV7-6; d_call: NA; clone_size: many; j_call: TRBJ1-1; cdr3_aa: CASSLAPGVGTEAFF; cdr3_nt: TGTGCCAGCAGCTTAGCCCCCGGGGTGGGCACTGAAGCTTTCTTT
v_call: TRBV27; d_call: TRBD1; clone_size: NA; j_call: TRBJ2-7; cdr3_aa: CASKPGQGSLIYEQYF; cdr3_nt: TGTGCCAGCAAACCGGGACAGGGTTCGTTGATCTACGAGCAGTACTTC
v_call: TRBV9; d_call: TRBD1; clone_size: NA; j_call: TRBJ2-5; cdr3_aa: CASSLGTGKETQYF; cdr3_nt: TGTGCCAGCAGCCTAGGGACAGGAAAAGAGACCCAGTACTTC
v_call: TRBV10-1; d_call: TRBD1; clone_size: NA; j_call: TRBJ2-6; cdr3_aa: CASSDKGDRGEAGANVLTF; cdr3_nt: TGCGCCAGCAGTGATAAGGGGGACAGGGGAGAGGCTGGGGCCAACGTCCTGACTTTC
v_call: TRBV5-4; d_call: TRBD2; clone_size: NA; j_call: TRBJ2-7; cdr3_aa: CASSLGSGLAAYEQYF; cdr3_nt: TGTGCCAGCAGCTTAGGGTCTGGGCTAGCGGCCTACGAGCAGTACTTC
v_call: TRBV19; d_call: TRBD1; clone_size: few; j_call: TRBJ1-3; cdr3_aa: CASRHRTGSGNTIYF; cdr3_nt: TGTGCCAGTAGGCACAGGACAGGCTCTGGAAACACCATATATTTT
v_call: TRBV7-9; d_call: TRBD1; clone_size: NA; j_call: TRBJ1-4; cdr3_aa: CASSLGQGVDEKLFF; cdr3_nt: TGTGCCAGCAGCTTAGGACAGGGGGTGGATGAAAAACTGTTTTTT
v_call: TRBV20-1; d_call: NA; clone_size: NA; j_call: TRBJ2-7; cdr3_aa: CSARENYEQYF; cdr3_nt: TGCAGTGCTAGGGAGAACTACGAGCAGTACTTC
v_call: TRBV7-9; d_call: TRBD2; clone_size: NA; j_call: TRBJ2-1; cdr3_aa: CASRPYSGRASDEQFF; cdr3_nt: TGTGCCAGCAGACCCTATAGCGGGAGGGCCAGTGATGAGCAGTTCTTC
v_call: TRBV24-1; d_call: TRBD2; clone_size: NA; j_call: TRBJ2-3; cdr3_aa: CATSDPELAGMPDTQYF; cdr3_nt: TGTGCCACCAGTGACCCCGAACTAGCGGGAATGCCAGATACGCAGTATTTT
v_call: TRBV7-3; d_call: NA; clone_size: NA; j_call: TRBJ2-2; cdr3_aa: CASSQQATGELFF; cdr3_nt: TGTGCCAGCAGCCAACAGGCCACCGGGGAGCTGTTTTTT
v_call: TRBV28; d_call: TRBD2; clone_size: NA; j_call: TRBJ2-1; cdr3_aa: CASTMTSGKFYEQFF; cdr3_nt: TGTGCCAGCACCATGACTAGCGGGAAATTTTATGAGCAGTTCTTC
v_call: TRBV6-5; d_call: NA; clone_size: NA; j_call: TRBJ1-4; cdr3_aa: CASSINRVGEKLFF; cdr3_nt: TGTGCCAGCAGTATAAACAGGGTTGGGGAAAAACTGTTTTTT
v_call: TRBV30; d_call: NA; clone_size: NA; j_call: TRBJ1-6; cdr3_aa: CAWSLLPGGLSPLHF; cdr3_nt: TGTGCCTGGAGTTTACTACCAGGAGGTCTTTCACCCCTCCACTTT
v_call: TRBV5-1; d_call: TRBD1; clone_size: NA; j_call: TRBJ1-1; cdr3_aa: CASSRVPGQGRVTEAFF; cdr3_nt: TGCGCCAGCAGCCGCGTCCCGGGACAGGGTAGGGTGACTGAAGCTTTCTTT
v_call: TRBV4-1; d_call: NA; clone_size: NA; j_call: TRBJ2-7; cdr3_aa: CASSQGDRLSSYEQYF; cdr3_nt: TGCGCCAGCAGCCAAGGCGACAGGTTAAGCTCCTACGAGCAGTACTTC
v_call: TRBV27; d_call: NA; clone_size: few; j_call: TRBJ1-1; cdr3_aa: CASSLSLQGGDTEAFF; cdr3_nt: TGTGCCAGCAGTTTATCGTTGCAGGGTGGGGACACTGAAGCTTTCTTT
v_call: TRBV11-3; d_call: NA; clone_size: few; j_call: TRBJ2-1; cdr3_aa: CASSKGAGLSDEQFF; cdr3_nt: TGTGCCAGCAGCAAGGGGGCGGGACTGAGCGATGAGCAGTTCTTC
v_call: TRBV4-3; d_call: NA; clone_size: NA; j_call: TRBJ2-2; cdr3_aa: CASSPRQGGGTGELFF; cdr3_nt: TGCGCCAGCAGCCCTCGGCAGGGGGGCGGCACCGGGGAGCTGTTTTTT
v_call: TRBV27; d_call: TRBD1; clone_size: few; j_call: TRBJ1-2; cdr3_aa: CASSGTGTGVGGYTF; cdr3_nt: TGTGCCAGCAGTGGAACCGGGACAGGGGTTGGTGGCTACACCTTC
v_call: TRBV6-5; d_call: TRBD1; clone_size: many; j_call: TRBJ1-2; cdr3_aa: CASSTRDRVGYTF; cdr3_nt: TGTGCCAGCAGTACCCGGGACAGGGTGGGCTACACCTTC
v_call: TRBV30; d_call: NA; clone_size: NA; j_call: TRBJ2-3; cdr3_aa: CAWIRGAAGYTDTQYF; cdr3_nt: TGTGCCTGGATTCGTGGGGCTGCGGGGTACACAGATACGCAGTATTTT
v_call: TRBV5-1; d_call: TRBD1; clone_size: NA; j_call: TRBJ2-1; cdr3_aa: CASSPTSSGTGTGGQFF; cdr3_nt: TGCGCCAGCAGCCCCACCTCATCCGGGACAGGGACAGGTGGGCAGTTCTTC
v_call: TRBV3-1/TRBV3-2; d_call: NA; clone_size: NA; j_call: TRBJ2-2; cdr3_aa: CASSQVGSKAPGGELFF; cdr3_nt: TGTGCCAGCAGCCAAGTTGGATCCAAGGCCCCAGGCGGGGAGCTGTTTTTT
v_call: TRBV7-2; d_call: TRBD2; clone_size: NA; j_call: TRBJ2-1; cdr3_aa: CASSRVPLAGRDEQFF; cdr3_nt: TGTGCCAGCAGTCGAGTACCCCTAGCGGGAAGGGATGAGCAGTTCTTC
v_call: TRBV6-6; d_call: TRBD1; clone_size: medium-sized; j_call: TRBJ1-2; cdr3_aa: CASSKTGGGYGYTF; cdr3_nt: TGTGCCAGCAGCAAGACAGGGGGTGGATATGGCTACACCTTC
v_call: TRBV28; d_call: NA; clone_size: NA; j_call: TRBJ2-7; cdr3_aa: CASSPGGSYYEQYF; cdr3_nt: TGTGCCAGCAGTCCGGGGGGCTCCTACTACGAGCAGTACTTC
v_call: TRBV28; d_call: NA; clone_size: once; j_call: TRBJ2-3; cdr3_aa: CASSPIGSTDTQYF; cdr3_nt: TGTGCCAGCAGCCCGATCGGGAGCACAGATACGCAGTATTTT
v_call: TRBV6-1; d_call: NA; clone_size: NA; j_call: TRBJ1-5; cdr3_aa: CASSDGQRSQPQHF; cdr3_nt: TGTGCCAGCAGTGATGGACAGAGGTCTCAGCCCCAGCATTTT